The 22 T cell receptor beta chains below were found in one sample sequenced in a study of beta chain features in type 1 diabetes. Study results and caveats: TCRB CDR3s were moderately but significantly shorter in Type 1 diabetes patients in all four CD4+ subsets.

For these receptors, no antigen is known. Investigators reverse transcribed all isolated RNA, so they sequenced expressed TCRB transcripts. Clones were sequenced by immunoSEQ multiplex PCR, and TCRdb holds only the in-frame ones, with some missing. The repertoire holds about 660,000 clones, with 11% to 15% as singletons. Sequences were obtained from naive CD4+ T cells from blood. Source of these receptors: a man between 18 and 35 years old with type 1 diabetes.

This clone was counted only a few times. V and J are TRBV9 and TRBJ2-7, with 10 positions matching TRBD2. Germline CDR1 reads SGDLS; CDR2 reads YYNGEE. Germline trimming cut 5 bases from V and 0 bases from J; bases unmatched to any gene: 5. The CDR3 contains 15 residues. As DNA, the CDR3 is TGTGCCAGCAGTACTAGCGGGGTAGACTCCTACGAGCAGTACTTC. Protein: CASSTSGVDSYEQYF.

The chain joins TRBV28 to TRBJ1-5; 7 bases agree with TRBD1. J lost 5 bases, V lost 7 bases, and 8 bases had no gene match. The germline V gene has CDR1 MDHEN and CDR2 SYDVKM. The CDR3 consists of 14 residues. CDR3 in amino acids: CASTPGQAYQPQHF. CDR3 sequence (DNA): TGTGCCAGCACCCCAGGACAGGCGTATCAGCCCCAGCATTTT.

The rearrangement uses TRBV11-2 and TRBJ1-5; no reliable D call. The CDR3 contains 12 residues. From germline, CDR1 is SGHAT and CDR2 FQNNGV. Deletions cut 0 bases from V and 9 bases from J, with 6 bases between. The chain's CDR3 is CASSLDDGPQHF. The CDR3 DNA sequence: TGTGCCAGCAGCTTAGACGATGGGCCCCAGCATTTT.

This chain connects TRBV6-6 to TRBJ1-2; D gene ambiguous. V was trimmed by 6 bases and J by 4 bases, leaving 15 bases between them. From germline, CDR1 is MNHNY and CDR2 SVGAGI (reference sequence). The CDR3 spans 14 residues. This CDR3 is CASSPGGLGYGYTF. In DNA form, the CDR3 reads TGTGCCAGCAGCCCGGGAGGGTTGGGCTATGGCTACACCTTC.

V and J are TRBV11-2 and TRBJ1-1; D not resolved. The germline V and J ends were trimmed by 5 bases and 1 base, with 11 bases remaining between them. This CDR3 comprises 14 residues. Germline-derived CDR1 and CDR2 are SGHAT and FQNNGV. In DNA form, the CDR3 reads TGTGCCAGCAGCCCTTTGTGGCAGAACACTGAAGCTTTCTTT. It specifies CASSPLWQNTEAFF.

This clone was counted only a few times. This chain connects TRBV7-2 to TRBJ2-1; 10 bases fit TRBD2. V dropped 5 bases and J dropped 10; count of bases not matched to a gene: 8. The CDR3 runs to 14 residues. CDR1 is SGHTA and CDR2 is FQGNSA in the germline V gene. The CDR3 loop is CASSPTLAGDEQFF. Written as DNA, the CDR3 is TGTGCCAGCAGCCCGACCCTAGCGGGGGACGAGCAGTTCTTC.

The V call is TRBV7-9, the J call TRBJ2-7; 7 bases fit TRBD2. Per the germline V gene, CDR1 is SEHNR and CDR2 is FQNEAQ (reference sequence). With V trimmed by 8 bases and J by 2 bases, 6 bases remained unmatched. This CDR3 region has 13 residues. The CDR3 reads CASGTSAAYEQYF. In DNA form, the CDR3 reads TGTGCCAGCGGTACTAGCGCTGCCTACGAGCAGTACTTC.

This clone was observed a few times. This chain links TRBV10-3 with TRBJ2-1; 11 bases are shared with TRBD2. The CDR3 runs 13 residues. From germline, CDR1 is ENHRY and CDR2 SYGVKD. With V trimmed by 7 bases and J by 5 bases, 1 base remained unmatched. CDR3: CAIKTSGNNEQFF. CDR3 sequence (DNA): TGTGCCATCAAGACTAGCGGGAACAATGAGCAGTTCTTC.

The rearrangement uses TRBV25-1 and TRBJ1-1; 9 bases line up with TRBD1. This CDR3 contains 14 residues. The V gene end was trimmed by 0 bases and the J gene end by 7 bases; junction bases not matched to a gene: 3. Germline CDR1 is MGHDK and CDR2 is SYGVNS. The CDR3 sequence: CASSEYTGGSEAFF. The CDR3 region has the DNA TGTGCCAGCAGTGAATACACAGGGGGCAGTGAAGCTTTCTTT.

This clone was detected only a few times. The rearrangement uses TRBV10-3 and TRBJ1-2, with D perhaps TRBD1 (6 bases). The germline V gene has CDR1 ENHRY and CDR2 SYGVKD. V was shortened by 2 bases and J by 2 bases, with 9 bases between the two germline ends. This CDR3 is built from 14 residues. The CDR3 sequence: CAISEGQRNYGYTF. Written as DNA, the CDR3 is TGTGCCATCAGTGAGGGACAGCGCAACTATGGCTACACCTTC.

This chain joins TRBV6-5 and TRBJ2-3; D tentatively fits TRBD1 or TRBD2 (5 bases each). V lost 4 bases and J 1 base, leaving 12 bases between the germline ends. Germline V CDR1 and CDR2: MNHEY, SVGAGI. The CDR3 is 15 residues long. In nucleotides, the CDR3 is TGTGCCAGCAGTTCGCCGGGACGGGGCACAGATACGCAGTATTTT. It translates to CASSSPGRGTDTQYF.

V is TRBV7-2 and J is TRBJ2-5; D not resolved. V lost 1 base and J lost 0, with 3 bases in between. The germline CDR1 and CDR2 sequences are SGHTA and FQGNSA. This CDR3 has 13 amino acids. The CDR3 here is CASSLEYQETQYF. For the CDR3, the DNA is TGTGCCAGCAGCTTAGAGTACCAAGAGACCCAGTACTTC.

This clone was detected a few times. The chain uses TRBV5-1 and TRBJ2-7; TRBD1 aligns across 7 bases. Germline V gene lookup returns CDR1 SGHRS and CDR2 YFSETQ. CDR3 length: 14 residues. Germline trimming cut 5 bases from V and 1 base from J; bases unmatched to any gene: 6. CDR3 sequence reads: CASRRQGTSYEQYF. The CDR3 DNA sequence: TGCGCCAGCAGACGACAGGGAACATCCTACGAGCAGTACTTC.

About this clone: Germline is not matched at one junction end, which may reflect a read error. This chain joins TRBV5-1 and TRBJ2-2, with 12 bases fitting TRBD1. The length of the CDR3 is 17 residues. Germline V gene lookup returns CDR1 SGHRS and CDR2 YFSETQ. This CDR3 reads CASSPGAGQGASGVLFF. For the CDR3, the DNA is TGCGCCAGCAGCCCAGGTGCGGGACAGGGGGCGTCCGGGGTGCTGTTTTTT.

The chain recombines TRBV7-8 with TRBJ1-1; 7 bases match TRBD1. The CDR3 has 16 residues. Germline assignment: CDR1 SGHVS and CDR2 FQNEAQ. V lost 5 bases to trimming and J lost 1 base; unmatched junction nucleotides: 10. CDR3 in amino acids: CASSLGRGLWNTEAFF. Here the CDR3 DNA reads TGTGCCAGCAGCCTAGGGAGGGGGCTGTGGAACACTGAAGCTTTCTTT.

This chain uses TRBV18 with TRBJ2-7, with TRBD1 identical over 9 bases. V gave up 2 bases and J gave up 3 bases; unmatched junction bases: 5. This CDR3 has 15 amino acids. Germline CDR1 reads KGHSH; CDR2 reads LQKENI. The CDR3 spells CASSPRDRAYYEQYF. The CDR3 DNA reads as TGTGCCAGCTCACCAAGGGACAGGGCATACTACGAGCAGTACTTC.

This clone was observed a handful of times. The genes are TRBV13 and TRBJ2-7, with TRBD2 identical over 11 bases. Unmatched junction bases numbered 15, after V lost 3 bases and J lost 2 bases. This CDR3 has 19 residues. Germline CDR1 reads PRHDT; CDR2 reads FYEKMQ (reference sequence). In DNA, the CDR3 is TGTGCCAGCAGCTTCGGGACCGTCGGACTAGCGGGCCCCCCCTACGAGCAGTACTTC. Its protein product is CASSFGTVGLAGPPYEQYF.

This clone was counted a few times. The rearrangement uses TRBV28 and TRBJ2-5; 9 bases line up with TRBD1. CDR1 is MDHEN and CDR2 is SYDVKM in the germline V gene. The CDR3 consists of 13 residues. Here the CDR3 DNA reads TGTGCGGGGAAAAGACAGGGGGAGGAGACCCAGTACTTC. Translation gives CAGKRQGEETQYF.

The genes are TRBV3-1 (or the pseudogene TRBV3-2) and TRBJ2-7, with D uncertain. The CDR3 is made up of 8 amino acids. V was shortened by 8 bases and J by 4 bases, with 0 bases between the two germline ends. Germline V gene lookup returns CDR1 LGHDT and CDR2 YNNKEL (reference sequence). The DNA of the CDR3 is TGTGCCAGCTACGAGCAGTACTTC. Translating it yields CASYEQYF.

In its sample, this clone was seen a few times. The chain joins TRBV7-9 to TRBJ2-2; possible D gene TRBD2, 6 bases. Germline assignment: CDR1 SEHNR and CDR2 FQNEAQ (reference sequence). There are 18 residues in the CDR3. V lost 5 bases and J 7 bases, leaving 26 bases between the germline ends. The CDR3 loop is CASSLTGTPLEWVGELFF. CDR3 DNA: TGTGCCAGCAGCCTTACCGGGACTCCACTTGAGTGGGTCGGGGAGCTGTTTTTT.

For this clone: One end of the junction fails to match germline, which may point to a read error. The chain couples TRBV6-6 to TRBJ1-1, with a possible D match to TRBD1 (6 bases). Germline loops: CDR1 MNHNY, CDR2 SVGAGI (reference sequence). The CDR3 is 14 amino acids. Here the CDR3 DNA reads TGTGCCAGCACCTACGGGGGGCTAGACACTGAAGCCTTCTTT. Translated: CASTYGGLDTEAFF.

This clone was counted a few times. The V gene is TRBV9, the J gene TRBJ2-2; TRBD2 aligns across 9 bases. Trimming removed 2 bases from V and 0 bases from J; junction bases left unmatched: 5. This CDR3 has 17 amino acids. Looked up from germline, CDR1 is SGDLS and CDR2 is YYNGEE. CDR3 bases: TGTGCCAGCAGCGTTTCTAGCGGGGCGGCGAACACCGGGGAGCTGTTTTTT. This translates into CASSVSSGAANTGELFF.